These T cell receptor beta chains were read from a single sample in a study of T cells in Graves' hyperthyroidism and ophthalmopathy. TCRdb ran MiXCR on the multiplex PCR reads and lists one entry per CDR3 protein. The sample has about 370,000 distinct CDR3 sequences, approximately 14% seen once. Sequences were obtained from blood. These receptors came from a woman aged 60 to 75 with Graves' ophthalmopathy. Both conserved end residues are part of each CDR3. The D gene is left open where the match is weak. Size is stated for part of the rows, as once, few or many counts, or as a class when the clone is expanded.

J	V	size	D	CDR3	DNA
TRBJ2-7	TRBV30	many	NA	CAGRRYSRGLLGSYEQYF	TGTGCCGGGAGGAGGTATAGCAGGGGACTCCTTGGTTCCTACGAGCAGTACTTC
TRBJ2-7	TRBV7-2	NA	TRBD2	CASSLGTSGRREQYF	TGTGCCAGCAGCTTAGGGACTAGCGGGAGGCGCGAGCAGTACTTC
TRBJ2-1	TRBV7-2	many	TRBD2	CASSPGTSRNEQFF	TGTGCCAGCAGCCCCGGGACTAGTAGAAATGAGCAGTTCTTC
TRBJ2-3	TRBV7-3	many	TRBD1	CASSPGTGGNTDTQYF	TGTGCCAGCAGCCCCGGGACAGGGGGAAACACAGATACGCAGTATTTT
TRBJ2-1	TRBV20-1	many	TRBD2	CSAASGSGYNEQFF	TGCAGTGCGGCTAGCGGGAGCGGATACAATGAGCAGTTCTTC
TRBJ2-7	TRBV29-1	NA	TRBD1	CSVCGTGAREQYF	TGCAGCGTGTGCGGGACAGGGGCCCGCGAGCAGTACTTC
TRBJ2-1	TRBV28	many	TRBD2	CASSLLSGRDNEQFF	TGTGCCAGCAGTTTACTTAGCGGGAGGGACAATGAGCAGTTCTTC
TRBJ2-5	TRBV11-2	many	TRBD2	CASSSVPGLAGGSLETQYF	TGTGCCAGCAGCTCCGTACCGGGACTAGCGGGAGGGTCTCTAGAGACCCAGTACTTC
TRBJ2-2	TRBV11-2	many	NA	CASSLGSGELFF	TGTGCCAGCAGCTTAGGTTCCGGGGAGCTGTTTTTT
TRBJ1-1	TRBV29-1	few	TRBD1	CSVPLRQGSTEAFF	TGCAGCGTCCCTCTTAGACAGGGGTCCACTGAAGCTTTCTTT
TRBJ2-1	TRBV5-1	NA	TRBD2	CASSVRTSGNEQFF	TGCGCCAGCAGCGTGAGGACTAGTGGGAATGAGCAGTTCTTC
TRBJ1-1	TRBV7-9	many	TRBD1	CASVRRDRADTEAFF	TGTGCCAGCGTGAGGCGAGACAGGGCGGACACTGAAGCTTTCTTT
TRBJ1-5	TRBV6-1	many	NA	CASSVEYGNQPQHF	TGTGCCAGCAGTGTGGAGTACGGCAATCAGCCCCAGCATTTT
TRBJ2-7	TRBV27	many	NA	CASSLGGPYEQYF	TGTGCCAGCAGTTTAGGGGGGCCCTACGAGCAGTACTTC
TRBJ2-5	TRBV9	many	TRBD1	CASSVGDAQGVETQYF	TGTGCCAGCAGCGTAGGGGACGCCCAGGGGGTAGAGACCCAGTACTTC
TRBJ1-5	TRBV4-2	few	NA	CASSQGQDEDQPQHF	TGTGCCAGCAGCCAAGGTCAGGACGAAGATCAGCCCCAGCATTTT
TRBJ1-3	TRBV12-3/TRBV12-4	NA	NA	CASSSSGFSGNTIYF	TGTGCCAGCAGTTCCTCAGGGTTCTCTGGAAACACCATATATTTT
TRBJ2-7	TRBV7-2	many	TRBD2	CASSRTSGRGYEQYF	TGTGCCAGCAGCCGGACTAGCGGGAGAGGCTACGAGCAGTACTTC
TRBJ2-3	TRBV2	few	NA	CASTPGRAGNTDTQYF	TGTGCCAGCACCCCCGGGAGAGCGGGTAACACAGATACGCAGTATTTT
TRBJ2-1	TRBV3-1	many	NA	CASSRIEGGAYNEQFF	TGTGCCAGCAGCCGAATCGAAGGAGGCGCGTACAATGAGCAGTTCTTC
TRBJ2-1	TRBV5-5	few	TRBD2	CASSFHGTKYNEQFF	TGTGCCAGCAGCTTCCATGGGACTAAATACAATGAGCAGTTCTTC
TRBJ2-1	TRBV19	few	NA	CASSTGLSYNEQFF	TGTGCCAGTAGTACGGGCCTCTCCTACAATGAGCAGTTCTTC
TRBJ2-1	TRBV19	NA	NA	CASSLTQGFSEQFF	TGTGCCAGTAGTTTGACTCAGGGGTTCAGTGAGCAGTTCTTC
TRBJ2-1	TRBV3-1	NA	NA	CASSQEHNNYEQFF	TGTGCCAGCAGCCAAGAACACAACAACTACGAGCAGTTCTTC
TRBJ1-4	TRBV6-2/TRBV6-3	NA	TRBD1	CATSWGQGLEKLFF	TGTGCCACCTCGTGGGGACAGGGGCTTGAAAAACTGTTTTTT
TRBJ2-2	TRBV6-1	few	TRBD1	CASTETGGGPGGELFF	TGTGCCAGCACCGAGACAGGGGGAGGGCCTGGTGGGGAGCTGTTTTTT
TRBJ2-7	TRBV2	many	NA	CASSHDRAVEQYF	TGTGCCAGCAGTCACGACAGAGCTGTCGAGCAGTACTTC